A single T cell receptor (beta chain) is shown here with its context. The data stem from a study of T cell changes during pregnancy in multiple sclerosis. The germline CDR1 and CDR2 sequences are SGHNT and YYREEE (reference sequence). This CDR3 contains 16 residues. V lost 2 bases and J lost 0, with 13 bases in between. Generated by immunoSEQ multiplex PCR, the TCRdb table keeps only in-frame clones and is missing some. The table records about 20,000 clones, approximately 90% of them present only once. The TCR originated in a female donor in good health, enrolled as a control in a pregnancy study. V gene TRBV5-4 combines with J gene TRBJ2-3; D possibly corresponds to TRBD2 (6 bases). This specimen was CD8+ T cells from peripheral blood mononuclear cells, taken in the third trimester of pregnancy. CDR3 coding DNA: TGTGCCAGCAGCTTTGACGGCGGGGCTAGCACAGATACGCAGTATTTT. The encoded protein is CASSFDGGASTDTQYF.